This T cell receptor beta chain originates from a study of cytomegalovirus exposure and HLA in healthy donors. In the study overall: There were around 390 genotyped donors. Of these, 75% to 90% fell in the genetic ancestry cluster associated with self-reported Caucasian donors. General observations from the study: Across HLA loci, a later analysis found differing TCR association rates, with DRB1 most and HLA-C fewest.

A multiplex PCR was run with 60 Vbeta primers and 13 Jbeta primers. As handled by the study authors: Unique TCR beta chains totaled some 81 million in a later count, with roughly 11 million of them shared. Assay used: immunoSEQ multiplex PCR; TCRdb lists only in-frame clones, some missing. V and J calls and clone size are given by that table; D and trimming were obtained from the DNA. The sample includes 95,000 to 150,000 clones, around four fifths of them seen just once. Looked up from germline, CDR1 is MNHNY and CDR2 is SVGAGI (reference sequence). The CDR3 runs to 16 residues. J lost 7 bases, V lost 6 bases, and 15 bases had no gene match. Notes on this clone: Its antigen is not known.

V gene TRBV6-6 combines with J gene TRBJ2-1, with 7 bases fitting TRBD2. This TCR came from a man aged 25 to 40 in good health and CMV-seropositive. Sequencing was carried out using PBMCs. The chain's CDR3 is CASSISPAGEANEQFF. In DNA, the CDR3 is TGTGCCAGCAGCATTAGTCCGGCGGGAGAAGCAAATGAGCAGTTCTTC.